This record looks at one TCR beta chain sequence and its context. The sample is drawn from a study of OX40 agonist ivuxolimab in advanced cancers. As for the study in general: The patients received ivuxolimab by intravenous route every 2 weeks at 0.01 to 10 mg/kg. Males comprised approximately 81% of the group, whose mean age was roughly 64 years (range roughly 20 to 90). One patient with hepatocellular carcinoma and two with cutaneous melanoma, three in all, had partial responses.

TCRdb keeps only in-frame clones here, not all; method: immunoSEQ multiplex PCR. The sample lists over 65,000 clones, about four fifths seen once, with roughly 0.5% in the top ten. This CDR3 has 15 amino acids. Germline-derived CDR1 and CDR2 are SGHRS and YFSETQ. V gave up 4 bases and J gave up 0 bases, with 13 bases separating them. This clonotype was sampled from an adult with an advanced solid tumor such as melanoma, head and neck, liver or kidney cancer. Sequencing was performed on CD4+ or CD8+ T cells sorted from blood, taken in a trial of the OX40 agonist ivuxolimab. The genes are TRBV5-1 and TRBJ1-2; D perhaps matches TRBD1 (6 bases). CDR3 bases: TGCGCCAGCAGCCTCGGACAGACATCTAACTATGGCTACACCTTC. It codes for CASSLGQTSNYGYTF.